This passage covers 32 T cell receptor beta chains from one sample sequenced in a study of CD8+ T cells in alopecia areata. Cell sorting was performed on pooled cutaneous lymph node cells with CD4, CD8alpha, NKG2D, NKG2ACE and other markers. cDNA reverse transcribed from extracted RNA served as the sequencing template. Clones were read by immunoSEQ multiplex PCR, and TCRdb kept only the in-frame ones, dropping some. Recorded here are over 250,000 clones, with no singletons, and the ten leading clones hold 1.2%. The sequenced material came from CD4+ T cells sorted from a lymph node. The receptors stem from a C3H/HeJ mouse with alopecia areata. The MHC haplotype of this mouse line is H2-k.

Regarding this clone: This may be a read error: a much more frequent sequence differs by one nucleotide. The genes are named according to mouse. The read terminates 4 residues ahead of where the CDR3 ends, so the germline J gene completes it. The sample contains more than one DNA sequence encoding this CDR3. This sequence joins TRBV13-2 and TRBJ2-7; TRBD2 matches at 8 bases. In germline, CDR1 is NNHNN, CDR2 SYGAGS (reference sequence). J was trimmed by 2 bases and V by 0 bases; bases with no gene match: 1. The CDR3 sequence is 14 residues long. The DNA read from the CDR3 is TGTGCCAGCGGTGATGCACTGGGGGCCTAT. Protein: CASGDALGAY. The full CDR3 reads CASGDALGAYEQYF.

About this clone itself: Germline and genes here are mouse. Coverage ceases 4 residues before the CDR3 finishes, and the germline J gene fills in the end. V gene TRBV19 combines with J gene TRBJ1-1, with D possibly matching TRBD1 (5 bases). The CDR3 runs 14 residues. Germline V CDR1 and CDR2: FNHDT, SITEND (reference sequence). This chain's CDR3 is CASSIAVGGTEVFF. The part of the CDR3 DNA that was read is TGTGCCAGCAGTATAGCCGTGGGGGGGACA.

This clone has just a few counts. Gene names and germline refer to mouse. The CDR3 protein is CTCSGLGGYTGQLYF. The sequenced CDR3 bases are TGCACCTGCAGTGGACTGGGGGGGTACACCGGG. The chain carries TRBV1 and TRBJ2-2, with 11 nucleotides matching TRBD2. The read ends 4 residues shy of where the CDR3 ends; the end is completed using the germline J gene. The junction had 1 base not matched to a gene; V was cut back by 4 bases and J by 3 bases. CDR3 length: 15 residues. CDR1 is NSQYPW, CDR2 LRSPGD, per germline (reference sequence).

This clone appeared many times. All gene names here are mouse names. The CDR3 is cut off 4 residues early in the read; its end comes from the germline J gene. Within the sample, other DNA sequences also encode this same CDR3. The rearrangement links TRBV1 to TRBJ2-2; D ambiguous. Germline loops: CDR1 NSQYPW, CDR2 LRSPGD (reference sequence). V lost 2 bases, J lost 1 base, and 2 bases lay in between. The CDR3 is 13 residues long. The CDR3 loop is CTCSAQNTGQLYF. The DNA read from the CDR3 is TGCACCTGCAGTGCACAAAACACCGGG. Full variable domain (missing parts from reference TRBV1 and TRBJ2-2): VTLLEQNPRWRLVPRGQAVNLRCILKNSQYPWMSWYQQDLQKQLQWLFTLRSPGDKEVKSLPGADYLATRVTDTELRLQVANMSQGRTLYCTCSAQNTGQLYFGEGSKLTVL.

This clone was seen only a few times. Gene and germline names: mouse. The CDR3 end is not reached by the read, which stops 4 residues before it; the germline J gene fills it in. The chain carries TRBV17 and TRBJ2-7, with 11 bases lining up with TRBD2. The length of the CDR3 is 15 residues. The ends lost 4 bases at V and 1 base at J; junction bases unmatched: 3. Germline CDR1 is MNHDT and CDR2 is YYDKIL. This CDR3 is CASSKDWGGSYEQYF. The CDR3 bases that were read are TGTGCTAGCAGTAAAGACTGGGGGGGATCCTAT.

As regards this clone: Given a much more abundant clone one base away, this may be a read error. Gene and germline names: mouse. The sequence runs out 4 residues before the end of the CDR3; the remainder is reconstructed from the germline J gene. The gene calls are TRBV13-1 and TRBJ1-2; no firm D call. Per germline, CDR1 NSHNY and CDR2 SYGAGN. V was cut by 0 bases and J by 3 bases, with 6 bases left in between. CDR3 size: 13 residues. CDR3 DNA (partial): TGTGCCAGCAGTGATGCAAGGGACTCC. Translated, it gives CASSDARDS. The complete CDR3 protein is CASSDARDSDYTF.

This clone was recorded at least ten times. Gene names denote mouse genes. The read ends 4 residues before the CDR3 terminus; that terminus is restored from the germline J gene. Distinct nucleotide sequences in the sample also encode this CDR3. The chain couples TRBV13-2 to TRBJ1-2; unclear D gene. This CDR3 contains 15 residues. The ends were cut back, 0 bases at V and 2 bases at J, with 11 bases in the middle. Germline V CDR1 and CDR2: NNHNN, SYGAGS (reference sequence). Partial CDR3 DNA: TGTGCCAGCGGTGATGCAGGAGGCGCGAACTCC. The encoded protein is CASGDAGGANS. The entire CDR3 protein reads CASGDAGGANSDYTF.

On this clone: Mouse names are used for the genes. The CDR3 is cut off 4 residues early in the read; its end comes from the germline J gene. Other DNA sequences in the sample encode the same CDR3. V and J are TRBV31 and TRBJ2-2; the D gene is possibly TRBD1 (5 bases). Germline-derived CDR1 and CDR2 are GKSSPN and SITVG. The CDR3 runs to 15 residues. The V and J ends lost 0 bases and 1 base respectively, with 9 bases between them. CDR3 amino acids: CAWSLARGNTGQLYF. CDR3 bases read: TGTGCCTGGAGTCTAGCTAGGGGAAACACCGGG.

In the case of this clone: The gene names given are mouse names. The observed sequence ends 4 residues before the CDR3 terminus, with the missing tail filled in from the germline J gene. V usage is TRBV19 and J usage is TRBJ2-7; D ambiguous. Germline lookup yields CDR1 FNHDT and CDR2 SITEND (reference sequence). This CDR3 spans 14 amino acids. V gave up 3 bases and J gave up 0 bases, with 10 bases separating them. The part of the CDR3 DNA that was read is TGTGCCAGCAGTACCCAGCTAAGCTCCTAT. Translated: CASSTQLSSY. The whole CDR3 region reads CASSTQLSSYEQYF.

This clone was observed a handful of times. Gene names are mouse gene names. The read ends 4 residues before the CDR3 terminus; that terminus is restored from the germline J gene. The chain has TRBV19 and TRBJ2-1, with 12 bases aligning to TRBD1. The CDR3 runs to 17 residues. Germline V gene sequence: CDR1 FNHDT, CDR2 SITEND (reference sequence). The V segment lost 2 bases and the J segment 4 bases; nucleotides outside the gene matches: 7. The CDR3 loop reads CASSMGDRGRGYAEQFF. The DNA read from the CDR3 is TGTGCCAGCAGTATGGGGGACAGGGGGCGCGGGTATGCT.

This clone was detected ten times or more. Mouse gene names apply. Read sequence stops 4 residues before the CDR3 end, and the germline J gene provides the missing end. The rearrangement links TRBV17 to TRBJ2-1; TRBD1 matches at 9 bases. The CDR3 runs 15 residues. V shed 3 bases, J shed 3 bases, and the junction held 3 bases outside the gene matches. The germline CDR1 and CDR2 sequences are MNHDT and YYDKIL. The part of the CDR3 DNA that was read is TGTGCTAGCAGTAGTCGACAGGGGGGCTATGCT. Its protein product is CASSSRQGGYA. The whole CDR3 protein reads CASSSRQGGYAEQFF.

For this clone: Mouse names are used for the genes. Coverage ceases 4 residues before the CDR3 finishes, and the germline J gene fills in the end. This sample includes further DNA sequences coding for the same CDR3. This rearrangement joins TRBV31 to TRBJ2-7; 7 positions agree with TRBD1. This CDR3 contains 12 residues. Germline V CDR1 and CDR2: GKSSPN, SITVG. Partial CDR3 DNA: TGTGCCTGGAGTCTAGACAGGGAT. This codes for CAWSLDRD. The CDR3 in full is CAWSLDRDEQYF.

As to this clone: Gene names refer to mouse genes. The read terminates 4 residues ahead of where the CDR3 ends, so the germline J gene completes it. Different DNA sequences within this sample yield the same CDR3. This chain joins TRBV13-3 and TRBJ1-1, with 7 bases matching TRBD1. CDR3 length: 12 residues. From germline, CDR1 is NNHDY and CDR2 SYVADS. CDR3 bases read: TGTGCCAGCAGTGGGGACAGCCCA. Its translation is CASSGDSP. The full CDR3 is CASSGDSPEVFF.

About this clone: All gene names here are mouse names. The read is 4 residues too short to cover the CDR3 end, so that end is filled in from the germline J gene. The rearrangement joins TRBV31 to TRBJ2-2; 12 bases agree with TRBD2. Losses at the gene ends were 1 base for V and 5 bases for J; bases not matched to a gene: 5. The CDR3 contains 16 residues. Germline CDR1 reads GKSSPN; CDR2 reads SITVG. The CDR3 bases that were read are TGTGCCTGGAGTCCGACTGGGGGGGCGCCTACCGGG. It encodes CAWSPTGGAPTG. In full, the CDR3 reads CAWSPTGGAPTGQLYF.

In the case of this clone: Mouse gene names apply. The CDR3 end is not reached by the read, which stops 4 residues before it; the germline J gene fills it in. Distinct nucleotide sequences in the sample also encode this CDR3. The chain links TRBV5 to TRBJ2-2; D might be TRBD1 (5 bases). Trimming shortened V by 0 bases and J by 2 bases, and 10 bases separated the two germline ends. Per germline, CDR1 LGHNA and CDR2 YNLKQL (reference sequence). This CDR3 has 16 residues. The CDR3 spells CASSQERGGNTGQLYF. The part of the CDR3 DNA that was read is TGTGCCAGCAGCCAAGAGAGGGGAGGGAACACCGGG.

Points on this clone: Each gene name is a mouse one. The sequence runs out 4 residues before the end of the CDR3; the remainder is reconstructed from the germline J gene. In the same sample, other DNA sequences code for this CDR3. The chain couples TRBV13-2 to TRBJ2-7; 7 bases fit TRBD2. The CDR3 contains 13 residues. Germline lookup yields CDR1 NNHNN and CDR2 SYGAGS (reference sequence). Incomplete CDR3 DNA: TGTGCCAGCGGTGATGGTGGGGGGTAT. This translates into CASGDGGGY. The CDR3 reads in full as CASGDGGGYEQYF.

A word on this clone: Gene labels here are mouse ones. The read falls 4 residues short of the CDR3 end, and the missing part is taken from the germline J gene. The chain is built from TRBV13-3 and TRBJ1-2, with D uncertain. Germline V gene sequence: CDR1 NNHDY, CDR2 SYVADS. V lost 2 bases, J lost 0 bases, and 8 bases lay in between. This CDR3 is built from 14 residues. Incomplete CDR3 DNA: TGTGCCAGCAGTGAGACACTTGCAAACTCC. It specifies CASSETLANS. The CDR3 in its entirety is CASSETLANSDYTF.

A note on this clone: Mouse gene names apply. The read stops 4 residues short of the end of the CDR3; the missing end is completed from the germline J gene. This chain uses TRBV31 with TRBJ1-2, with 9 bases identical to TRBD1. V shed 5 bases, J shed 2 bases, and the junction held 6 bases outside the gene matches. Germline CDR1 is GKSSPN and CDR2 is SITVG. The CDR3 has 14 residues. CDR3 protein: CAWAPGQGNSDYTF. The CDR3 bases that were read are TGTGCCTGGGCCCCGGGACAGGGCAACTCC.

On this clone: The gene names here belong to mouse. Read data end 4 residues before the CDR3 end; the end is taken from the germline J gene. Other DNA sequences in the sample encode the same CDR3. V is TRBV12-1 and J is TRBJ2-3, with 8 bases fitting TRBD2. This CDR3 comprises 15 residues. The ends lost 2 bases at V and 0 bases at J; junction bases unmatched: 3. Germline-derived CDR1 and CDR2 are SGHSN and HYEKVE. The DNA read from the CDR3 is TGTGCCAGCTCTCCCACTGGGGGAAGTGCAGAA. This encodes CASSPTGGSAE. The whole CDR3 sequence is CASSPTGGSAETLYF.

As concerns this clone: Genes here carry mouse names. The read ends 3 residues shy of where the CDR3 ends; the end is completed using the germline J gene. The same CDR3 is also encoded by other DNA sequences in this sample. This sequence joins TRBV1 and TRBJ1-6; maybe TRBD1 (5 bases). TRBJ1-6 is noted as an ORF with a role that remains uncertain. CDR1 NSQYPW and CDR2 LRSPGD come from the germline V gene (reference sequence). The CDR3 totals 14 residues. V was cut by 0 bases and J by 7 bases, with 7 bases left in between. The sequenced part of the CDR3 DNA is TGCACCTGCAGTGCAGATTGGGGGAATTCGCCC. Protein sequence: CTCSADWGNSP. From start to end, the CDR3 is CTCSADWGNSPLYF.

This clone was observed a handful of times. Genes and germline are mouse. The read terminates 4 residues before the CDR3 end, so the remaining end is supplied by the germline J gene. V is TRBV5 and J is TRBJ2-2; 8 bases map to TRBD2. The CDR3 sequence is 16 residues long. V lost 2 bases and J lost 1; bases outside the gene matches: 3. Germline V CDR1 and CDR2: LGHNA, YNLKQL (reference sequence). The CDR3 bases that were read are TGTGCCAGCAGCCAATTCTGGGGGGAAAACACCGGG. Translation gives CASSQFWGENTG. The CDR3 reads in full as CASSQFWGENTGQLYF.

This clone has more than one count but fewer than ten. Gene names are mouse gene names. From the germline J gene comes the end of the CDR3, since the read stops 4 residues before it. The same CDR3 is also encoded by other DNA sequences in this sample. V is TRBV13-1 and J is TRBJ2-1; D perhaps matches TRBD2 (6 bases). The CDR3 is 14 amino acids. The V gene's germline CDR1 is NSHNY and CDR2 SYGAGN. V was cut by 1 base and J by 3 bases, with 8 bases left in between. Incomplete CDR3 DNA: TGTGCCAGCAGTGATACGGGGGGCTATGCT. It specifies CASSDTGGYA. The full CDR3 sequence reads CASSDTGGYAEQFF.

A few counts support this clone. Germline and genes: mouse. The CDR3 end falls 4 residues outside the read, so it is completed with the germline J gene. The chain recombines TRBV5 with TRBJ2-7; 8 positions agree with TRBD1. The CDR3 covers 14 residues. Germline CDR1 and CDR2: LGHNA and YNLKQL (reference sequence). CDR3 DNA (partial): TGTGCCAGCAGCCCCCGGACAGGGCGTTAT. Protein sequence: CASSPRTGRY. The CDR3 in its entirety is CASSPRTGRYEQYF.

As concerns this clone: The listed genes are named as in mouse. The CDR3 end is not reached by the read, which stops 4 residues before it; the germline J gene fills it in. The V gene is TRBV19, the J gene TRBJ2-1; 11 bases are shared with TRBD2. CDR3 length equals 15 residues. With V trimmed by 7 bases and J by 2 bases, 5 bases remained unmatched. From germline, CDR1 is FNHDT and CDR2 SITEND (reference sequence). CDR3 in amino acids: CASLGLGVDYAEQFF. The CDR3 DNA, read in part, is TGTGCCAGCCTGGGACTGGGGGTGGACTATGCT.

In the case of this clone: Gene and germline names: mouse. From the germline J gene comes the end of the CDR3, since the read stops 4 residues before it. This rearrangement joins TRBV31 to TRBJ2-2, with 8 bases matching TRBD2. This CDR3 region has 14 residues. Germline V gene lookup returns CDR1 GKSSPN and CDR2 SITVG. V lost 3 bases and J lost 1; bases outside the gene matches: 1. Partial CDR3 DNA: TGTGCCTGGAGACTGGGGGTAAACACCGGG. It codes for CAWRLGVNTG. The full CDR3 reads CAWRLGVNTGQLYF.

The table lists this clone with a few counts. Here the gene names and germline are mouse. The read falls 4 residues short of the CDR3 end, and the missing part is taken from the germline J gene. The chain recombines TRBV13-3 with TRBJ2-4; 8 bases align to TRBD2. Germline CDR1 reads NNHDY; CDR2 reads SYVADS. This CDR3 is built from 15 residues. The J segment lost 0 bases and the V segment lost 4 bases, leaving 4 bases of the junction unmatched. This chain's CDR3 is CASSQTGGSQNTLYF. The sequenced part of the CDR3 DNA is TGTGCCAGCAGTCAAACTGGGGGTAGTCAAAAC.

Of note for this clone: The gene names given are mouse names. The chain's CDR3 is CASSDSDFSGGGAETLYF. Incomplete CDR3 DNA: TGTGCCAGCAGTGATTCCGATTTCTCAGGGGGAGGTGCAGAA. V usage is TRBV13-3 and J usage is TRBJ2-3; 7 bases match TRBD1. The read stops 4 residues short of the end of the CDR3; the missing end is completed from the germline J gene. This CDR3 has 18 amino acids. Trimming cost V 1 base and J 1 base; bases outside gene matches: 12. Germline V gene lookup returns CDR1 NNHDY and CDR2 SYVADS.

Regarding this clone: Gene names and germline match the mouse. The missing CDR3 end, 4 residues past where the read stops, is filled in from the germline J gene. Other DNA variants within this sample encode the same CDR3. This chain links TRBV14 with TRBJ2-1; 7 nucleotides align to TRBD2. CDR1 and CDR2 from the germline V gene are SGHDT and FRDEAV. The CDR3 length is 14 residues. V was clipped by 2 bases and J by 3 bases; unmatched bases: 2. Incomplete CDR3 DNA: TGTGCCAGCAGTTTTTGGGGGGTCTATGCT. Translating gives CASSFWGVYA. The whole CDR3 sequence is CASSFWGVYAEQFF. Using reference TRBV14 and TRBJ2-1 for the parts outside the CDR3, the full variable domain is EAGVTQSPRYAVLQEGQAVSFWCDPISGHDTLYWYQQPRDQGPQLLVYFRDEAVIDNSQLPSDRFSAVRPKGTNSTLKIQSAKQGDTATYLCASSFWGVYAEQFFGPGTRLTVL.

Comment on this clone: All gene names here are mouse names. The read halts 4 residues ahead of the CDR3 end, with the missing end drawn from the germline J gene. The rearrangement uses TRBV19 and TRBJ2-2; tentative D call: TRBD2 (5 bases). The CDR3 spans 14 residues. Germline CDR1 is FNHDT and CDR2 is SITEND (reference sequence). V lost 4 bases and J lost 4, with 11 bases in between. The CDR3 reads CASSPRGVTGQLYF. The DNA read from the CDR3 is TGTGCCAGCAGTCCTCGTGGGGTCACCGGG.

Details on this clone: Here the gene names and germline are mouse. The read falls 4 residues short of the CDR3 end, and the missing part is taken from the germline J gene. The chain combines TRBV5 with TRBJ2-3, with D possibly matching TRBD1 (6 bases). In germline, CDR1 is LGHNA, CDR2 YNLKQL (reference sequence). CDR3 size: 16 residues. Trimming left V 0 bases short and J 2 bases short, with 12 bases between. The CDR3 bases that were read are TGTGCCAGCAGCCAAGATATGGGACAAGATGCAGAA. Translating gives CASSQDMGQDAE. From start to end, the CDR3 is CASSQDMGQDAETLYF.

This clone was detected only a few times. Mouse gene names and germline throughout. The CDR3 end lies 3 residues beyond the end of the read and is filled in from the germline J gene. Within the sample, other DNA sequences also encode this same CDR3. This chain connects TRBV19 to TRBJ1-6; D not resolved. TRBJ1-6 is annotated as an ORF whose role is uncertain. The CDR3 consists of 12 residues. V shed 3 bases and J shed 5 bases, with 3 bases lying between them. CDR1 is FNHDT, CDR2 SITEND, per germline (reference sequence). The CDR3 DNA, read in part, is TGTGCCAGCAGTACAAATAATTCGCCC. This translates into CASSTNNSP. The CDR3 in its entirety is CASSTNNSPLYF.

This clone was detected a few times. Germline and genes: mouse. With the read ending 4 residues before the CDR3 end, the germline J gene is used to fill in that end. The chain recombines TRBV1 with TRBJ2-7; D is possibly TRBD2 (5 bases). CDR1 NSQYPW and CDR2 LRSPGD come from the germline V gene (reference sequence). V lost 3 bases and J 3 bases, leaving 9 bases between the germline ends. This CDR3 contains 13 residues. CDR3 DNA, as far as it was read: TGCACCTGCAGTGCGTTGGGGTTCTAT. This encodes CTCSALGFY. The CDR3 in full is CTCSALGFYEQYF. Full variable domain (rest looked up from reference TRBV1 and TRBJ2-7): VTLLEQNPRWRLVPRGQAVNLRCILKNSQYPWMSWYQQDLQKQLQWLFTLRSPGDKEVKSLPGADYLATRVTDTELRLQVANMSQGRTLYCTCSALGFYEQYFGPGTRLTVL.